This T cell receptor beta chain was sequenced during a study of blood T cell repertoires in COVID-19. For the study at large: The United States, Italy and Spain provided the acute and convalescent COVID-19 samples. The analysed material was cDNA or gDNA that came from T cells, B-cell-depleted T cells, or PBMCs.

The ends were cut back, 2 bases at V and 6 bases at J, with 18 bases in the middle. CDR1 is MNHEY and CDR2 is SVGAGI in the germline V gene. CDR3 length equals 16 residues. The table came from immunoSEQ multiplex PCR; TCRdb's copy has only in-frame clones and leaves some out. The sample has around 85,000 clones; around 89% are singletons. The sequence was obtained from a woman between 50 and 59 years old with acute COVID-19. The specimen was PBMCs or T cells enriched from blood (not recorded which). The rearrangement joins TRBV6-5 to TRBJ2-3; possibly TRBD2 for D (7 bases). CDR3 bases: TGTGCCAGCAGTTACCGGGGGGCAGCGGGAAGGGATACGCAGTATTTT. It translates to CASSYRGAAGRDTQYF.